This passage covers 22 T cell receptor beta chains from one sample sequenced in a study of OX40 agonist ivuxolimab in advanced cancers. Generated by immunoSEQ multiplex PCR, the TCRdb table keeps only in-frame clones and is missing some. The sample has about 40,000 clones; around 80% are singletons. The material was CD4+ or CD8+ T cells sorted from blood, obtained in a trial of the OX40 agonist ivuxolimab. The origin of the receptors is an adult with an advanced solid tumor such as melanoma, head and neck, liver or kidney cancer.

A few counts support this clone. The chain couples TRBV19 to TRBJ1-4; D remains ambiguous. Germline CDR1 reads LNHDA; CDR2 reads SQIVND (reference sequence). CDR3 length: 13 residues. Between the trimmed V and J ends, which lost 2 bases and 7 bases, there was a span of 8 bases. The CDR3 bases are TGTGCCAGTAGTATATCGGCAGCTGAAAAACTGTTTTTT. Translated: CASSISAAEKLFF. Combining the CDR3 with reference TRBV19 and TRBJ1-4 gives the whole variable domain DGGITQSPKYLFRKEGQNVTLSCEQNLNHDAMYWYRQDPGQGLRLIYYSQIVNDFQKGDIAEGYSVSREKKESFPLTVTSAQKNPTAFYLCASSISAAEKLFFGSGTQLSVL.

The table lists this clone with a few counts. CDR3 coding DNA: TGCAGCGTGGACAGGGAGAGTGGCTACACCTTC. This sequence encodes CSVDRESGYTF. The J gene is TRBJ1-2, the V gene TRBV29-1; 8 bases line up with TRBD1. Unmatched junction bases numbered 4, after V lost 6 bases and J lost 7 bases. The CDR3 runs 11 residues. CDR1 SQVTM and CDR2 ANQGSEA come from the germline V gene.

This clone showed up just a few times. This chain links TRBV7-9 with TRBJ2-1; D remains ambiguous. V was clipped by 3 bases and J by 8 bases, with 11 bases between them. CDR3 length: 13 amino acids. Germline CDR1 reads SEHNR; CDR2 reads FQNEAQ (reference sequence). This CDR3 is CASSFVPVYEQFF. The CDR3 DNA is TGTGCCAGCAGCTTTGTCCCGGTCTATGAGCAGTTCTTC.

The CDR3 loop reads CASSAASSYNEQFF. The CDR3 DNA reads as TGTGCCAGTAGTGCGGCCAGCTCCTACAATGAGCAGTTCTTC. The chain joins TRBV19 to TRBJ2-1; D not resolved. V was trimmed by 5 bases and J by 0 bases, leaving 8 bases between them. This CDR3 spans 14 amino acids. CDR1 LNHDA and CDR2 SQIVND come from the germline V gene (reference sequence).

The chain carries TRBV25-1 and TRBJ1-6, with 7 bases lining up with TRBD1. V shed 4 bases and J 6 bases; nucleotides not matched to a gene: 6. CDR3 length: 15 amino acids. Germline V lookup: CDR1 MGHDK, CDR2 SYGVNS. CDR3 sequence (DNA): TGTGCCAGCAGTGTAACGGGACAGCCTAATTCACCCCTCCACTTT. Residues: CASSVTGQPNSPLHF. Based on the CDR3 plus reference TRBV25-1 and TRBJ1-6, the full variable domain is EADIYQTPRYLVIGTGKKITLECSQTMGHDKMYWYQQDPGMELHLIHYSYGVNSTEKGDLSSESTVSRIRTEHFPLTLESARPSHTSQYLCASSVTGQPNSPLHFGNGTRLTVT.

The chain uses TRBV10-3 and TRBJ1-6; the D gene is possibly TRBD1 (6 bases). Trimming left V 5 bases short and J 6 bases short, with 14 bases between. Germline assignment: CDR1 ENHRY and CDR2 SYGVKD. The CDR3 extends over 15 amino acids. The CDR3 DNA is TGTGCCATCAGTTCGGGGGGGGCGCGTAATTCACCCCTCCACTTT. This translates into CAISSGGARNSPLHF.

The J gene is TRBJ1-3, the V gene TRBV7-6; D might be TRBD1 (6 bases). V shed 1 base and J shed 0 bases, with 13 bases lying between them. Germline-derived CDR1 and CDR2 are SGHVS and FNYEAQ. CDR3 length: 17 amino acids. Here the CDR3 reads CASSLDRARSSGNTIYF. The CDR3 DNA reads TGTGCCAGCAGCTTAGACAGGGCACGAAGCTCTGGAAACACCATATATTTT.

The gene calls are TRBV6-1 and TRBJ2-5, with D unresolved. The germline V gene encodes CDR1 MNHNS and CDR2 SASEGT. Trimming took off 6 bases at V and 5 bases at J, with 19 bases between the two ends. The CDR3 totals 15 residues. CDR3 protein: CASRLETLKWETQYF. DNA of the CDR3: TGTGCCAGCAGGTTAGAGACTCTTAAGTGGGAGACCCAGTACTTC.

The CDR3 spells CASSYSTGPGAAFF. In DNA, the CDR3 is TGTGCCAGCAGTTACTCGACAGGTCCTGGGGCGGCTTTCTTT. The chain recombines TRBV6-6 with TRBJ1-1; possible D gene TRBD1, 6 bases. V lost 0 bases, J lost 11 bases, and 16 bases lay in between. The CDR3 is made up of 14 amino acids. From germline, CDR1 is MNHNY and CDR2 SVGAGI (reference sequence).

This chain uses TRBV6-5 with TRBJ1-1, with a possible D match to TRBD1 (6 bases). The CDR3 is 14 amino acids. The V and J ends lost 7 bases and 8 bases respectively, with 20 bases between them. CDR1 MNHEY and CDR2 SVGAGI come from the germline V gene. The CDR3 sequence: CASIKGPGGSEAFF. The CDR3 region has the DNA TGTGCCAGCATCAAAGGGCCTGGGGGCAGCGAAGCTTTCTTT.

The genes are TRBV11-2 and TRBJ1-1; a weak D match, TRBD1 (5 bases). The CDR3 is made up of 16 amino acids. Germline-derived CDR1 and CDR2 are SGHAT and FQNNGV. Between the trimmed V and J ends, which lost 1 base and 4 bases, there was a span of 16 bases. The CDR3 spells CASSLGVVGGTTEAFF. DNA for the CDR3: TGTGCCAGCAGCTTAGGAGTTGTGGGGGGGACCACTGAAGCTTTCTTT.

This chain links TRBV18 with TRBJ2-7; 10 nucleotides agree with TRBD2. This CDR3 spans 16 amino acids. Germline V gene sequence: CDR1 KGHSH, CDR2 LQKENI. The V gene end was trimmed by 0 bases and the J gene end by 4 bases; junction bases not matched to a gene: 6. The CDR3 bases are TGTGCCAGCTCACCACCGCTAGCGGGAGACGGGTACGAGCAGTACTTC. Translating gives CASSPPLAGDGYEQYF. The complete variable domain, with remaining parts taken from reference TRBV18 and TRBJ2-7, reads NAGVMQNPRHLVRRRGQEARLRCSPMKGHSHVYWYRQLPEEGLKFMVYLQKENIIDESGMPKERFSAEFPKEGPSILRIQQVVRGDSAAYFCASSPPLAGDGYEQYFGPGTRLTVT.

This rearrangement joins TRBV11-2 to TRBJ1-2; TRBD1 might be the D (5 bases). The CDR3 loop spans 15 amino acids. From germline, CDR1 is SGHAT and CDR2 FQNNGV. Trimming cost V 3 bases and J 4 bases, with 15 bases left between them. The CDR3 DNA sequence: TGTGCCAGCAGCTTTTCCTCCCAGGGTACCTATGGCTACACCTTC. Translated, it gives CASSFSSQGTYGYTF.

The chain has TRBV27 and TRBJ2-3; no clear D. The CDR3 has 16 amino acids. The ends were cut back, 7 bases at V and 6 bases at J, with 23 bases in the middle. The V gene's germline CDR1 is MNHEY and CDR2 SMNVEV (reference sequence). CDR3 in DNA: TGTGCCAGCAAGTCTTCTGGACCGGCCCTCGGGGATACGCAGTATTTT. It yields the protein CASKSSGPALGDTQYF.

The chain recombines TRBV4-2 with TRBJ2-6; 9 bases fit TRBD1. Losses at the gene ends were 6 bases for V and 2 bases for J; bases not matched to a gene: 8. The CDR3 spans 17 residues. The germline V gene encodes CDR1 LGHNA and CDR2 YNFKEQ. Written as DNA, the CDR3 is TGTGCCAGCAGGGGAGACGGGGACAGGGCTGGGGCCAACGTCCTGACTTTC. Translation: CASRGDGDRAGANVLTF.

The chain uses TRBV5-1 and TRBJ1-6; D is ambiguous. The germline V gene has CDR1 SGHRS and CDR2 YFSETQ. V shed 0 bases and J shed 8 bases, with 12 bases lying between them. The CDR3 length is 15 residues. In DNA, the CDR3 is TGCGCCAGCAGCTTGGAAGGGTTTATGGATTCACCCCTCCACTTT. Amino acids: CASSLEGFMDSPLHF.

The CDR3 nucleotides are TGTGCCAGCAACCACGAGTTGAACACTGAAGCTTTCTTT. This codes for CASNHELNTEAFF. The chain has TRBV6-5 and TRBJ1-1; D is undetermined. The germline gives CDR1 MNHEY, CDR2 SVGAGI. V lost 7 bases, J lost 0 bases, and 9 bases lay in between. The CDR3 consists of 13 residues.

This chain connects TRBV2 to TRBJ2-4, with a tentative D call TRBD1 (6 bases). This CDR3 has 14 amino acids. Germline V gives CDR1 SNHLY, CDR2 FYNNEI. Trimming took off 7 bases at V and 7 bases at J, with 17 bases between the two ends. In nucleotides, the CDR3 is TGTGCCAGCACATTGGAGGCCCAGGGGAACATTCAGTACTTC. This sequence encodes CASTLEAQGNIQYF.

This clone was seen a few times. The J gene is TRBJ1-2, the V gene TRBV10-3; D may be TRBD1 (5 bases). Germline CDR1 is ENHRY and CDR2 is SYGVKD. The V and J ends lost 7 bases and 5 bases respectively, with 14 bases between them. CDR3 length: 13 residues. The CDR3 sequence is CAITDGGLYGYTF. The CDR3 region has the DNA TGTGCCATCACCGACGGGGGACTTTATGGCTACACCTTC.

This clone was counted a few times. In DNA, the CDR3 is TGTGCCACCTTCAGTACGAACTATGGCTACACCTTC. Its protein is CATFSTNYGYTF. The J gene is TRBJ1-2, the V gene TRBV28; D is ambiguous. Trimming stripped 10 bases from V and 2 bases from J, with 11 bases between. The CDR3 sequence is 12 residues long. Germline loops: CDR1 MDHEN, CDR2 SYDVKM.

The gene calls are TRBV5-1 and TRBJ2-3, with 14 positions matching TRBD2. Germline V CDR1 and CDR2: SGHRS, YFSETQ. Losses at the gene ends were 4 bases for V and 5 bases for J; bases not matched to a gene: 3. This CDR3 contains 15 residues. The CDR3 DNA reads as TGCGCCAGCAGCGCGGGACTAGCGGGGGTAGATACGCAGTATTTT. Translation: CASSAGLAGVDTQYF.

The V gene is TRBV7-2, the J gene TRBJ1-1; TRBD1 might be the D (5 bases). Trimming stripped 2 bases from V and 4 bases from J, with 5 bases between. The CDR3 loop spans 12 amino acids. The germline V gene encodes CDR1 SGHTA and CDR2 FQGNSA. CDR3 in amino acids: CASSLRGTEAFF. The CDR3 DNA reads as TGTGCCAGCAGCTTAAGGGGCACTGAAGCTTTCTTT.